A selection of T cell receptor beta chains follows, all from one sample in a study of response to subunit inactivated influenza vaccine. MiXCR, applied by TCRdb to the RT-PCR reads, yields one record per CDR3 protein. The table includes roughly 630,000 distinct CDR3 sequences, about 14% detected once. The starting material was PBMCs from blood, obtained 14 to 15 days before vaccination. Receptors were obtained from a man aged 50 or older who received an inactivated influenza vaccine. CDR3s include the opening cysteine and the closing phenylalanine or tryptophan. The D gene is left open where the match is weak. Some rows mark clone size as missing; the rest say once, few, many or name a class of expanded clone.

cdr3_length | j_call | d_call | v_call | clone_size | cdr3_aa | cdr3_nt
15 | TRBJ2-5 | TRBD2 | TRBV20-1 | . | CSARLAGGPQETQYF | TGCAGTGCCAGACTAGCGGGGGGTCCCCAAGAGACCCAGTACTTC
15 | TRBJ1-1 | TRBD1 | TRBV20-1 | . | CSARPLGTGELEAFF | TGCAGTGCTAGACCCCTAGGGACAGGCGAGTTGGAAGCTTTCTTT
11 | TRBJ2-5 | . | TRBV20-1 | . | CSARAIETQYF | TGCAGTGCTAGGGCTATAGAGACCCAGTACTTC
15 | TRBJ2-2 | TRBD1 | TRBV5-1 | . | CASSFETGYTGELFF | TGCGCCAGCAGCTTTGAGACAGGGTACACCGGGGAGCTGTTTTTT
16 | TRBJ2-1 | TRBD2 | TRBV7-9 | . | CASSLEKREGRDEQFF | TGTGCCAGCAGCTTAGAAAAGCGGGAGGGCCGCGATGAGCAGTTCTTC
17 | TRBJ2-3 | TRBD1 | TRBV7-9 | . | CASSSRTGGESTDTQYF | TGTGCCAGCAGCTCAAGGACAGGGGGTGAATCCACAGATACGCAGTATTTT
12 | TRBJ2-2 | TRBD2 | TRBV20-1 | few | CSPAGDTGELFF | TGCAGTCCAGCGGGGGACACCGGGGAGCTGTTTTTT
13 | TRBJ2-1 | . | TRBV20-1 | few | CSVAQGYGDEQFF | TGCAGTGTAGCCCAGGGCTATGGCGATGAGCAGTTCTTC
15 | TRBJ2-3 | . | TRBV20-1 | few | CSGIGSGTGTDTQYF | TGCAGTGGAATCGGATCAGGGACGGGTACAGATACGCAGTATTTT
13 | TRBJ2-1 | . | TRBV6-1 | few | CAAADGAYNEQFF | TGTGCTGCTGCAGACGGTGCCTACAATGAGCAGTTCTTC
15 | TRBJ2-3 | TRBD2 | TRBV9 | few | CASSVPSGSTDTQYF | TGTGCCAGCAGCGTACCTAGCGGGAGCACAGATACGCAGTATTTT
16 | TRBJ1-6 | . | TRBV30 | . | CAWSTSGNSWNSPLHF | TGTGCCTGGAGTACCTCAGGGAACTCATGGAATTCACCCCTCCACTTT
17 | TRBJ1-6 | TRBD1 | TRBV6-1 | few | CASRNTGGSLDNSPLHF | TGTGCCAGCAGAAACACAGGGGGCTCACTGGATAATTCACCCCTCCACTTT
15 | TRBJ2-5 | . | TRBV5-1 | few | CASSLEVGDRETQYF | TGCGCCAGCAGCTTGGAGGTAGGGGACCGAGAGACCCAGTACTTC
13 | TRBJ2-1 | . | TRBV5-1 | . | CASSSDIYNEQFF | TGCGCCAGCAGCTCGGACATCTACAATGAGCAGTTCTTC
16 | TRBJ2-2 | . | TRBV10-3 | many | CAISETGVPNTGELFF | TGTGCCATCAGTGAGACAGGAGTTCCGAACACCGGGGAGCTGTTTTTT
13 | TRBJ2-5 | . | TRBV7-2 | few | CASSPDGPGTQYF | TGTGCCAGCAGCCCGGACGGTCCAGGGACCCAGTACTTC
15 | TRBJ2-1 | . | TRBV7-2 | . | CASSPVRGPYNEQFF | TGTGCCAGCAGCCCAGTTCGGGGACCCTACAATGAGCAGTTCTTC
13 | TRBJ2-7 | . | TRBV7-8 | few | CASSFLQVDEQYF | TGTGCCAGCAGCTTCCTACAGGTTGACGAGCAGTACTTC
15 | TRBJ2-5 | TRBD1 | TRBV7-9 | . | CASSGTGPLLETQYF | TGTGCCAGCAGTGGGACAGGGCCGTTATTAGAGACCCAGTACTTC
13 | TRBJ2-5 | . | TRBV4-3 | many | CASSPDLGETQYF | TGCGCCAGCAGCCCGGACTTGGGGGAGACCCAGTACTTC
14 | TRBJ2-6 | . | TRBV6-1 | . | CASSPIWGANVLTF | TGTGCCAGCTCCCCCATCTGGGGGGCCAACGTCCTGACTTTC
13 | TRBJ1-1 | . | TRBV3-1 | few | CASSQGLKDEAFF | TGTGCCAGCAGCCAAGGCCTCAAGGATGAAGCTTTCTTT
16 | TRBJ2-2 | TRBD2 | TRBV4-1 | many | CASSHVAGDPTGELFF | TGCGCCAGCAGCCACGTAGCGGGGGACCCCACCGGGGAGCTGTTTTTT
16 | TRBJ2-2 | . | TRBV20-1 | few | CSAPTQGGGYTGELFF | TGCAGTGCCCCAACCCAGGGGGGGGGATACACCGGGGAGCTGTTTTTT
17 | TRBJ2-2 | TRBD1 | TRBV7-9 | few | CASSPSPGGANTGELFF | TGTGCCAGCAGCCCATCCCCAGGGGGCGCAAACACCGGGGAGCTGTTTTTT
15 | TRBJ2-3 | . | TRBV7-2 | few | CASSLVGGAPDTQYF | TGTGCCAGCAGCTTAGTAGGGGGGGCACCAGATACGCAGTATTTT
16 | TRBJ2-1 | . | TRBV15 | many | CATSRDAGGIYNEQFF | TGTGCCACCAGCAGAGATGCTGGCGGGATTTACAATGAGCAGTTCTTC
15 | TRBJ2-5 | TRBD2 | TRBV7-2 | many | CASSPIAGGGETQYF | TGTGCCAGCAGCCCTATAGCGGGGGGAGGAGAGACCCAGTACTTC
16 | TRBJ2-1 | . | TRBV20-1 | . | CSARDNRGSSYNEQFF | TGCAGTGCTAGAGATAACCGGGGGAGCTCCTACAATGAGCAGTTCTTC
16 | TRBJ2-1 | TRBD1 | TRBV7-2 | . | CASSLEWDSSFREQFF | TGTGCCAGCAGCTTAGAGTGGGACAGTTCCTTTCGTGAGCAGTTCTTC
13 | TRBJ1-2 | TRBD1 | TRBV12-3/TRBV12-4 | . | CASTRGTGLGYTF | TGTGCCAGCACCCGGGGGACAGGGTTAGGCTACACCTTC
16 | TRBJ1-2 | . | TRBV7-8 | few | CASSLSPGPAPYGYTF | TGTGCCAGCAGCTTATCCCCAGGACCAGCACCCTATGGCTACACCTTC
13 | TRBJ2-3 | . | TRBV29-1 | . | CSVEGGGPDTQYF | TGCAGCGTTGAGGGGGGGGGGCCAGATACGCAGTATTTT
14 | TRBJ2-1 | TRBD2 | TRBV12-3/TRBV12-4 | few | CASRKRGGHNEQFF | TGTGCCAGCAGAAAGCGGGGGGGCCACAATGAGCAGTTCTTC
12 | TRBJ2-7 | . | TRBV3-1 | . | CASSRLGEQQYF | TGTGCCAGCAGCCGTTTGGGGGAGCAGCAGTACTTC
16 | TRBJ2-1 | TRBD1 | TRBV20-1 | . | CSASHTGTGILNEQFF | TGCAGTGCTAGCCATACTGGGACAGGGATTCTCAATGAGCAGTTCTTC
12 | TRBJ2-5 | . | TRBV2 | . | CATPGARETQYF | TGTGCCACCCCCGGGGCGCGGGAGACCCAGTACTTC
15 | TRBJ2-1 | . | TRBV4-2 | few | CASSQINNLHNEQFF | TGTGCCAGCAGCCAGATAAACAACTTACACAATGAGCAGTTCTTC
15 | TRBJ2-1 | TRBD2 | TRBV7-8 | many | CASSLLAGGPDEQFF | TGTGCCAGCAGCTTATTGGCGGGGGGCCCAGATGAGCAGTTCTTC
16 | TRBJ2-1 | . | TRBV4-1 | few | CASSQEGQSSYNEQFF | TGCGCCAGCAGCCAAGAGGGACAAAGCTCCTACAATGAGCAGTTCTTC
15 | TRBJ2-1 | . | TRBV18 | few | CASSPPQGGANEQFF | TGTGCCAGCTCACCACCCCAGGGGGGGGCCAATGAGCAGTTCTTC
12 | TRBJ1-1 | . | TRBV27 | . | CASSLIGGEAFF | TGTGCCAGCAGTTTAATCGGGGGGGAAGCTTTCTTT
15 | TRBJ2-2 | . | TRBV6-5 | . | CASVAAPGGTGELFF | TGTGCCAGCGTTGCCGCTCCAGGGGGGACCGGGGAGCTGTTTTTT
13 | TRBJ2-3 | . | TRBV29-1 | few | CSAQTGYTDTQYF | TGCAGCGCTCAGACAGGCTACACAGATACGCAGTATTTT
13 | TRBJ2-1 | . | TRBV12-5 | . | CASGLPPSNEQFF | TGTGCTAGTGGTTTGCCACCCTCTAATGAGCAGTTCTTC